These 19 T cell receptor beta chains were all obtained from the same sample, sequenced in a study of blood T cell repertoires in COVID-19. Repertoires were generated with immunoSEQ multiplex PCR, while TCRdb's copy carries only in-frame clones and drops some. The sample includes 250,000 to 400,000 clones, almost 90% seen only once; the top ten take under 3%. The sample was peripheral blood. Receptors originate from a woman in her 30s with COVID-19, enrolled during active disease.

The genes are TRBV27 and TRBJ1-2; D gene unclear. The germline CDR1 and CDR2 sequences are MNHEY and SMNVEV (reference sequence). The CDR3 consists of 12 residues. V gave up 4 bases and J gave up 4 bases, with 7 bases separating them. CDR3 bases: TGTGCCAGCAGTTCGAGAACCTATGGCTACACCTTC. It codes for CASSSRTYGYTF.

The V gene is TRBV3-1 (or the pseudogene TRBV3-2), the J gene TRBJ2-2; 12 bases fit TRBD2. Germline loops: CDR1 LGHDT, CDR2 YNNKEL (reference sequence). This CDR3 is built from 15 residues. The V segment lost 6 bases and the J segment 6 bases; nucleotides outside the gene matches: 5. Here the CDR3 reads CASRMSSGGAGELFF. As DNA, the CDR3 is TGTGCCAGCAGGATGTCTAGCGGGGGGGCCGGGGAGCTGTTTTTT.

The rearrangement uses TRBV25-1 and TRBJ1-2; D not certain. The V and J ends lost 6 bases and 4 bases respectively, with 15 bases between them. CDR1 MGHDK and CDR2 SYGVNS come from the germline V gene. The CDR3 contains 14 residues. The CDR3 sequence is CASSPTGRSYGYTF. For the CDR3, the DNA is TGTGCCAGCAGCCCCACTGGGCGAAGCTATGGCTACACCTTC.

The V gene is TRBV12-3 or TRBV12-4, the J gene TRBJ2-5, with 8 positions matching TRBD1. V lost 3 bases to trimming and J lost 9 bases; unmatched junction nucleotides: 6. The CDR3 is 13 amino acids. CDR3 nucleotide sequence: TGTGCCAGCAGTTTTGGCAGGGGGCAGGCCCAGTACTTC. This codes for CASSFGRGQAQYF.

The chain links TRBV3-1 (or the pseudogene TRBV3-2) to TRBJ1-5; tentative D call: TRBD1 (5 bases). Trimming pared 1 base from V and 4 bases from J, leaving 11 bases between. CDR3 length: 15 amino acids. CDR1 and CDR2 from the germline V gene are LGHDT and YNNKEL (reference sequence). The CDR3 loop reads CASSQGRQPNQPQHF. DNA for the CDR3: TGTGCCAGCAGCCAAGGAAGACAGCCGAATCAGCCCCAGCATTTT.

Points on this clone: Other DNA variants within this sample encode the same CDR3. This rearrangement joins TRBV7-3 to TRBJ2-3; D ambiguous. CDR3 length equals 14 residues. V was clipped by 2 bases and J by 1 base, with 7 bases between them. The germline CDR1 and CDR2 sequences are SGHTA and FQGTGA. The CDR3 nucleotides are TGTGCCAGCAGCTTAGGCGGCCGCACAGATACGCAGTATTTT. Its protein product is CASSLGGRTDTQYF.

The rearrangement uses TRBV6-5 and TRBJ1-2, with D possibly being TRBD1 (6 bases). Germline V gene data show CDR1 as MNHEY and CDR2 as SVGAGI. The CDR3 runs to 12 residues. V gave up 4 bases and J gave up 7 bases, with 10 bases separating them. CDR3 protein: CASSWGGSGYTF. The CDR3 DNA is TGTGCCAGCAGTTGGGGGGGCTCTGGCTACACCTTC.

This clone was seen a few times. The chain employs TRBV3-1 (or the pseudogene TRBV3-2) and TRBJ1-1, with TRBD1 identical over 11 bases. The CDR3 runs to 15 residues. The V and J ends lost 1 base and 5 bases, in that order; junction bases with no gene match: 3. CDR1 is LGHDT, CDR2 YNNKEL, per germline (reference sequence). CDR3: CASSQADRGLTEAFF. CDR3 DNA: TGTGCCAGCAGCCAAGCGGACAGGGGGCTGACTGAAGCTTTCTTT.

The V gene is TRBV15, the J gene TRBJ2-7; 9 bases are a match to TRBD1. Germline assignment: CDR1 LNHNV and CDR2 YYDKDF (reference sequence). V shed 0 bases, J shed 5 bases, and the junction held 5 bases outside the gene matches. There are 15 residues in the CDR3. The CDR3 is CATSRDPTGGHEQYF. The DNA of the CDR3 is TGTGCCACCAGCAGAGATCCCACAGGGGGCCACGAGCAGTACTTC.

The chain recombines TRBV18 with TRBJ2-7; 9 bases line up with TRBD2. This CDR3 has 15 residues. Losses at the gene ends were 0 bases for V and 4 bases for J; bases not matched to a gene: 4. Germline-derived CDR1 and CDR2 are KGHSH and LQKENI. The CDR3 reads CASSPPSGGPYEQYF. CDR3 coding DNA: TGTGCCAGCTCACCACCTAGCGGGGGACCTTACGAGCAGTACTTC. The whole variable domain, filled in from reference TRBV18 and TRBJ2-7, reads NAGVMQNPRHLVRRRGQEARLRCSPMKGHSHVYWYRQLPEEGLKFMVYLQKENIIDESGMPKERFSAEFPKEGPSILRIQQVVRGDSAAYFCASSPPSGGPYEQYFGPGTRLTVT.

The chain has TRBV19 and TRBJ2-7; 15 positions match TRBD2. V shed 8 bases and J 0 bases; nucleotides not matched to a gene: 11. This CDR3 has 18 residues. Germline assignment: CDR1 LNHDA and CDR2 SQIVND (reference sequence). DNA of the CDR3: TGTGCCAGTCCCCCGGGACTAGCGGGAGGCCTCAACTCCTACGAGCAGTACTTC. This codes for CASPPGLAGGLNSYEQYF.

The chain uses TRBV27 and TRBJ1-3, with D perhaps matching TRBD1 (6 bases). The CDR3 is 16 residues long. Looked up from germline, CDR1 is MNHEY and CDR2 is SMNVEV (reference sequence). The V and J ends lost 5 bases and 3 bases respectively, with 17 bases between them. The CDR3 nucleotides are TGTGCCAGCAGTCCTACAGGGACCTCTGGTGGAAACACCATATATTTT. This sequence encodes CASSPTGTSGGNTIYF.

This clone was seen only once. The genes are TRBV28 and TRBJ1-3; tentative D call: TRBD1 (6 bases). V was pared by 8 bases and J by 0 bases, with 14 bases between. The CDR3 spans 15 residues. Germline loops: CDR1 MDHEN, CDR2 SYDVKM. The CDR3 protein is CASGSTGYSGNTIYF. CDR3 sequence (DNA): TGTGCCAGCGGTTCGACAGGTTACTCTGGAAACACCATATATTTT. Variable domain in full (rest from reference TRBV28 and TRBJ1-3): DVKVTQSSRYLVKRTGEKVFLECVQDMDHENMFWYRQDPGLGLRLIYFSYDVKMKEKGDIPEGYSVSREKKERFSLILESASTNQTSMYLCASGSTGYSGNTIYFGEGSWLTVV.

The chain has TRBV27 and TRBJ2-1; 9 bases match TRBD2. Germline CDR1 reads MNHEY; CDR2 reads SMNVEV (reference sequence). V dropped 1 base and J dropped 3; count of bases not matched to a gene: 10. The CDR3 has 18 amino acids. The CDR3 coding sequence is TGTGCCAGCAGTTTATATGGGGCTAGCGGGGCCTTCTACAATGAGCAGTTCTTC. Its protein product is CASSLYGASGAFYNEQFF.

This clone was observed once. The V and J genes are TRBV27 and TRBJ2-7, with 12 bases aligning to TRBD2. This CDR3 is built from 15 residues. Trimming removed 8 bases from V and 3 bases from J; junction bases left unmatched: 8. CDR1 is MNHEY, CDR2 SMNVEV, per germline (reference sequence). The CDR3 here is CASGPTSGRFYEQYF. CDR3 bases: TGTGCCAGCGGACCGACTAGCGGGAGATTCTACGAGCAGTACTTC.

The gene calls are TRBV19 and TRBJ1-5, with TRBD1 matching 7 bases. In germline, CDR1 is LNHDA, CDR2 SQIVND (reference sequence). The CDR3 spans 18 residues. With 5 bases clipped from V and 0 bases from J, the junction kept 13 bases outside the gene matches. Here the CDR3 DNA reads TGTGCCAGTAGTTCCGACCGGGACAGAGTTTATAGCAATCAGCCCCAGCATTTT. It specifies CASSSDRDRVYSNQPQHF.

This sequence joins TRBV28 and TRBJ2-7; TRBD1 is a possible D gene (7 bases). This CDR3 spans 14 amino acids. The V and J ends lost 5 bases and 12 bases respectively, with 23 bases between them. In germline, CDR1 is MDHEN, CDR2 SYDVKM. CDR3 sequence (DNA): TGTGCCAGCAGTCCGCCATCGACAGGGACTCGCTGGTACTTC. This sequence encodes CASSPPSTGTRWYF. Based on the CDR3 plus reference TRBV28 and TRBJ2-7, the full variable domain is DVKVTQSSRYLVKRTGEKVFLECVQDMDHENMFWYRQDPGLGLRLIYFSYDVKMKEKGDIPEGYSVSREKKERFSLILESASTNQTSMYLCASSPPSTGTRWYFGPGTRLTVT.

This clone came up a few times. This CDR3 reads CASRPGTGDQPQHF. The CDR3 DNA follows: TGTGCCAGCAGGCCCGGGACAGGGGATCAGCCCCAGCATTTT. The chain carries TRBV2 and TRBJ1-5, with TRBD1 matching over 10 bases. Germline loops: CDR1 SNHLY, CDR2 FYNNEI. The CDR3 contains 14 residues. Germline trimming cut 6 bases from V and 5 bases from J; bases unmatched to any gene: 4.

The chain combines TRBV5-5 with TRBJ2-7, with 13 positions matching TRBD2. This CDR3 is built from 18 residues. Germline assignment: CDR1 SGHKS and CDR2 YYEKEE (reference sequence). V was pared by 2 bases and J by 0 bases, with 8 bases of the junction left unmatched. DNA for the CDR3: TGTGCCAGCAGCTTCTTGACTAGCGGGAGGCCCAGCTCCTACGAGCAGTACTTC. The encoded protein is CASSFLTSGRPSSYEQYF.